The 9 T cell receptor beta chains below all came from one sample that was sequenced in a study of T cell repertoires in cytomegalovirus infection. What these receptors recognize is not known. TCRdb reanalysed the reads using MiXCR and keeps one entry per CDR3 protein. The repertoire consists of 110,000 or so distinct CDR3 sequences, with roughly 31% occurring once and the leading ten covering less than 45%. Source: CD8+ T cells from cultured PBMCs, taken from culture after CMV antigen stimulation. Receptors were obtained from a human donor in good health (CMV status not recorded). Some clones in this sample may be carry-over from other donors' samples.

The V gene is TRBV20-1, the J gene TRBJ2-1, with 7 bases aligning to TRBD2. There are 11 residues in the CDR3. Trimming removed 3 bases from V and 9 bases from J; junction bases left unmatched: 2. Germline V CDR1 and CDR2: DFQATT, SNEGSKA (reference sequence). The CDR3 sequence is CSASREGEQFF. In DNA, the CDR3 is TGCAGTGCTAGTAGGGAGGGTGAGCAGTTCTTC.

The genes are TRBV7-2 and TRBJ2-7; 11 bases are a match to TRBD1. This CDR3 has 15 residues. The germline gives CDR1 SGHTA, CDR2 FQGNSA. V shed 0 bases and J 3 bases; nucleotides not matched to a gene: 1. The CDR3 region is CASSLADRGLYEQYF. In nucleotides, the CDR3 is TGTGCCAGCAGCTTAGCGGACAGGGGGCTCTACGAGCAGTACTTC.

This clonotype was seen a few times. The CDR3 DNA follows: TGTGCCAGCAGTTACTCGAGGAAAACCGGGGAGCTGTTTTTT. It is translated as CASSYSRKTGELFF. The V gene is TRBV6-5, the J gene TRBJ2-2, with D hard to call. The CDR3 covers 14 residues. Trimming removed 0 bases from V and 5 bases from J, with 7 bases in between. Germline assignment: CDR1 MNHEY and CDR2 SVGAGI.

This rearrangement joins TRBV7-2 to TRBJ2-5, with 7 bases fitting TRBD1. This CDR3 region has 14 residues. J was trimmed by 3 bases and V by 5 bases; bases with no gene match: 6. The germline gives CDR1 SGHTA, CDR2 FQGNSA. The CDR3 loop is CASSHPTGKETQYF. CDR3 sequence (DNA): TGTGCCAGCAGCCACCCGACAGGGAAAGAGACCCAGTACTTC.

V is TRBV24-1 and J is TRBJ1-1, with D possibly being TRBD1 (5 bases). With 3 bases removed from V and 0 bases from J, the gap between germline ends came to 10 bases. This CDR3 is built from 15 residues. CDR1 and CDR2 from the germline V gene are KGHDR and SFDVKD. The CDR3 loop is CATSDLPGLNTEAFF. The CDR3 DNA reads TGTGCCACCAGTGATCTCCCGGGACTGAACACTGAAGCTTTCTTT.

This clonotype was seen ten or more times. This rearrangement joins TRBV4-1 to TRBJ2-5; TRBD2 matches at 9 bases. Trimming cost V 3 bases and J 2 bases; bases outside gene matches: 7. Germline lookup yields CDR1 MGHRA and CDR2 YSYEKL. The CDR3 spans 16 residues. CDR3: CASSQVAGVGQETQYF. The CDR3, as DNA: TGCGCCAGCAGCCAGGTAGCGGGGGTAGGACAAGAGACCCAGTACTTC.

This chain uses TRBV7-2 with TRBJ2-5, with TRBD1 matching 10 bases. J was trimmed by 2 bases and V by 4 bases; bases with no gene match: 4. Germline lookup yields CDR1 SGHTA and CDR2 FQGNSA. This CDR3 spans 15 amino acids. In nucleotides, the CDR3 is TGTGCCAGCAGCTCGGACAGGGGGATACAAGAGACCCAGTACTTC. It encodes CASSSDRGIQETQYF.

V usage is TRBV4-1 and J usage is TRBJ2-3; 8 nucleotides line up with TRBD1. The CDR3 has 15 residues. V was clipped by 3 bases and J by 2 bases; unmatched bases: 4. Per germline, CDR1 MGHRA and CDR2 YSYEKL. CDR3 loop: CASSQDRDITDTQYF. CDR3 nucleotides: TGCGCCAGCAGCCAGGACAGGGACATCACAGATACGCAGTATTTT.

In this sample, this clonotype turned up a few times. The J gene is TRBJ1-3, the V gene TRBV9, with no clear D. The CDR3 is 14 residues long. V was cut by 0 bases and J by 2 bases, with 6 bases left in between. The germline CDR1 and CDR2 sequences are SGDLS and YYNGEE. The CDR3 bases are TGTGCCAGCAGCGTAGCTGAAGCTGGAAACACCATATATTTT. It specifies CASSVAEAGNTIYF.